This entry lists 32 T cell receptor beta chains sequenced from one sample in a study of blood T cell repertoires in COVID-19. The table came from immunoSEQ multiplex PCR; TCRdb's copy has only in-frame clones and leaves some out. The profile shows approximately 290,000 clones, 75% to 90% of them singletons. Sequencing was performed on peripheral blood. The receptors come from a man aged 25 to 40 with acute or convalescent COVID-19.

This rearrangement joins TRBV5-1 to TRBJ2-7; D not certain. This CDR3 is built from 14 residues. Trimming took 7 bases from V and 0 from J, leaving 14 bases between them. Germline CDR1 reads SGHRS; CDR2 reads YFSETQ. Written as DNA, the CDR3 is TGCGCCAGCCAAAATTTCCCCCACTCCTACGAGCAGTACTTC. Amino acid sequence: CASQNFPHSYEQYF.

The V call is TRBV7-6, the J call TRBJ2-1; TRBD1 might be the D (6 bases). Trimming stripped 5 bases from V and 8 bases from J, with 22 bases between. The germline V gene has CDR1 SGHVS and CDR2 FNYEAQ. The CDR3 totals 16 residues. The chain's CDR3 is CASSTLIGGQRDEQFF. DNA of the CDR3: TGTGCCAGCAGCACCTTAATAGGGGGACAAAGGGATGAGCAGTTCTTC.

The V call is TRBV7-6, the J call TRBJ2-1, with 11 bases aligning to TRBD2. Germline loops: CDR1 SGHVS, CDR2 FNYEAQ. This CDR3 spans 15 amino acids. With 2 bases clipped from V and 5 bases from J, the junction kept 2 bases outside the gene matches. As DNA, the CDR3 is TGTGCCAGCAGCTTACTAGCGGGAGGTCACAATGAGCAGTTCTTC. Translation: CASSLLAGGHNEQFF.

The chain has TRBV7-8 and TRBJ1-5; D not certain. Germline CDR1 SGHVS, CDR2 FQNEAQ. The CDR3 consists of 13 residues. With 6 bases removed from V and 7 bases from J, the gap between germline ends came to 13 bases. CDR3 in amino acids: CASRFSMGQPQHF. In DNA, the CDR3 is TGTGCCAGCAGGTTCTCAATGGGCCAGCCCCAGCATTTT. Supplemented by reference TRBV7-8 and TRBJ1-5, the full variable domain reads GAGVSQSPRYKVAKRGQDVALRCDPISGHVSLFWYQQALGQGPEFLTYFQNEAQLDKSGLPSDRFFAERPEGSVSTLKIQRTQQEDSAVYLCASRFSMGQPQHFGDGTRLSIL.

V and J are TRBV3-1 (or the pseudogene TRBV3-2) and TRBJ2-2; 8 bases line up with TRBD1. The J segment lost 5 bases and the V segment lost 0 bases, leaving 8 bases of the junction unmatched. Germline loops: CDR1 LGHDT, CDR2 YNNKEL (reference sequence). The CDR3 covers 17 residues. The DNA of the CDR3 is TGTGCCAGCAGCCAAGACGGCAGGGGGCGACCTACCGGGGAGCTGTTTTTT. The encoded protein is CASSQDGRGRPTGELFF.

The V gene is TRBV5-6, the J gene TRBJ2-7; D is perhaps TRBD2 (5 bases). Between the trimmed V and J ends, which lost 0 bases and 5 bases, there was a span of 24 bases. The V gene's germline CDR1 is SGHDT and CDR2 YYEEEE. There are 18 residues in the CDR3. The CDR3 protein is CASSLVEDFLFNVHEQYF. As DNA, the CDR3 is TGTGCCAGCAGCTTGGTTGAGGACTTCCTTTTTAACGTCCACGAGCAGTACTTC.

This chain links TRBV12-3 or TRBV12-4 with TRBJ1-4; a weak D match, TRBD1 (6 bases). This CDR3 has 13 amino acids. V lost 0 bases, J lost 11 bases, and 10 bases lay in between. CDR3 loop: CASSLAQGFKLFF. The CDR3 DNA is TGTGCCAGCAGTTTAGCACAGGGATTCAAACTGTTTTTT.

V usage is TRBV29-1 and J usage is TRBJ2-5, with D possibly TRBD1 on 5 matching bases. Germline assignment: CDR1 SQVTM and CDR2 ANQGSEA. The CDR3 sequence is 12 residues long. Trimming removed 7 bases at V and 5 bases at J, with 14 bases between. CDR3 nucleotide sequence: TGCAGCGCCGAGGCAGGGTACGAGACCCAGTACTTC. It codes for CSAEAGYETQYF.

The chain carries TRBV29-1 and TRBJ1-2; no clear D. V dropped 5 bases and J dropped 6 bases, with 10 bases sitting between them. CDR3 size: 11 residues. From germline, CDR1 is SQVTM and CDR2 ANQGSEA. CDR3 residues: CSVFRSDGYTF. CDR3 nucleotides: TGCAGCGTTTTTAGGAGCGATGGCTACACCTTC.

The CDR3 DNA follows: TGTGCCAGCAGCCCTTCAGGGGACTATGGCTACACCTTC. This encodes CASSPSGDYGYTF. The chain recombines TRBV3-1 (or the pseudogene TRBV3-2) with TRBJ1-2; a possible D gene is TRBD1 (6 bases). Germline CDR1 is LGHDT and CDR2 is YNNKEL (reference sequence). V lost 4 bases and J lost 3, with 9 bases in between. The length of the CDR3 is 13 residues.

V gene TRBV5-5 combines with J gene TRBJ2-5; 9 bases are shared with TRBD2. The V gene end was trimmed by 2 bases and the J gene end by 5 bases; junction bases not matched to a gene: 4. The CDR3 covers 14 residues. Germline lookup yields CDR1 SGHKS and CDR2 YYEKEE (reference sequence). CDR3 sequence reads: CASSLVAGVETQYF. CDR3 bases: TGTGCCAGCAGCTTAGTAGCGGGGGTCGAGACCCAGTACTTC.

This chain links TRBV30 with TRBJ1-2; a possible D gene is TRBD1 (5 bases). This CDR3 contains 12 residues. Germline loops: CDR1 GTSNPN, CDR2 SVGIG (reference sequence). V was shortened by 8 bases and J by 4 bases, with 14 bases between the two germline ends. For the CDR3, the DNA is TGTGCCATAGGGGAGGGCGCCTATGGCTACACCTTC. This codes for CAIGEGAYGYTF.

J is TRBJ1-2 and V is TRBV10-1; D remains unclear. The germline gives CDR1 WNHNN, CDR2 SYGVQD (reference sequence). V was clipped by 4 bases and J by 4 bases, with 10 bases between them. The length of the CDR3 is 13 residues. CDR3 coding DNA: TGCGCCAGCAGTGGAGACCCGGGCTATGGCTACACCTTC. Translated: CASSGDPGYGYTF.

This chain links TRBV6-5 with TRBJ2-2, with a possible D match to TRBD1 (5 bases). From germline, CDR1 is MNHEY and CDR2 SVGAGI. The CDR3 is made up of 14 amino acids. V gave up 4 bases and J gave up 4 bases, with 10 bases separating them. The CDR3 loop is CASSFRQTTGELFF. The CDR3 DNA is TGTGCCAGCAGTTTTCGACAGACCACCGGGGAGCTGTTTTTT.

V is TRBV10-2 and J is TRBJ2-5; 7 bases align to TRBD1. Germline CDR1 and CDR2: WSHSY and SAAADI. The CDR3 is 12 amino acids. The trim removed 10 bases at V and 1 base at J, leaving 3 bases unmatched. DNA for the CDR3: TGCGCCACGGGGACAGTCCAAGAGACCCAGTACTTC. Translating gives CATGTVQETQYF.

J is TRBJ1-3 and V is TRBV3-1 (or the pseudogene TRBV3-2); D not resolved. V lost 1 base, J lost 5 bases, and 3 bases lay in between. Germline V gives CDR1 LGHDT, CDR2 YNNKEL (reference sequence). The CDR3 consists of 12 residues. This CDR3 is CASSQARNTIYF. CDR3 nucleotides: TGTGCCAGCAGCCAAGCCAGAAACACCATATATTTT.

J is TRBJ1-1 and V is TRBV19; 7 nucleotides agree with TRBD1. This CDR3 is 17 amino acids long. The trim removed 1 base at V and 7 bases at J, leaving 15 bases unmatched. CDR1 and CDR2 from the germline V gene are LNHDA and SQIVND (reference sequence). CDR3 in amino acids: CASSIGGGGRGFGEAFF. The CDR3, as DNA: TGTGCCAGTAGTATAGGAGGCGGCGGCAGGGGGTTCGGTGAAGCTTTCTTT. Variable domain in full (rest from reference TRBV19 and TRBJ1-1): DGGITQSPKYLFRKEGQNVTLSCEQNLNHDAMYWYRQDPGQGLRLIYYSQIVNDFQKGDIAEGYSVSREKKESFPLTVTSAQKNPTAFYLCASSIGGGGRGFGEAFFGQGTRLTVV.

V is TRBV9 and J is TRBJ2-5, with D perhaps TRBD1 (6 bases). CDR1 is SGDLS, CDR2 YYNGEE, per germline. The germline V and J ends were trimmed by 0 bases and 4 bases, with 19 bases remaining between them. The CDR3 spans 17 residues. CDR3 sequence: CASSVGPQGSRAETQYF. As DNA, the CDR3 is TGTGCCAGCAGCGTAGGTCCCCAGGGGAGCAGGGCAGAGACCCAGTACTTC.

The sample holds one count of this clone. The V gene is TRBV7-9, the J gene TRBJ1-2, with D possibly matching TRBD1 (6 bases). The CDR3 is made up of 15 amino acids. V was pared by 2 bases and J by 4 bases, with 14 bases between. Germline CDR1 and CDR2: SEHNR and FQNEAQ (reference sequence). The CDR3, as DNA: TGTGCCAGCAGCTTATCTCAGGGGTCCTTCTATGGCTACACCTTC. Residues: CASSLSQGSFYGYTF.

This clone has a single count. The genes are TRBV28 and TRBJ1-6, with unresolved D. Looked up from germline, CDR1 is MDHEN and CDR2 is SYDVKM. Trimming took off 5 bases at V and 9 bases at J, with 5 bases between the two ends. This CDR3 comprises 11 residues. The CDR3 here is CASSRVSPLHF. The CDR3 DNA sequence: TGTGCCAGCAGTCGAGTTTCACCCCTCCACTTT.

This chain links TRBV3-1 (or the pseudogene TRBV3-2) with TRBJ2-1; 9 nucleotides line up with TRBD2. CDR1 is LGHDT, CDR2 YNNKEL, per germline (reference sequence). J lost 3 bases, V lost 4 bases, and 10 bases had no gene match. CDR3 length: 17 residues. The CDR3, as DNA: TGTGCCAGCAGCCGGTGGCTAGCGGGAAAGATCTACAATGAGCAGTTCTTC. Its protein is CASSRWLAGKIYNEQFF.

The rearrangement joins TRBV19 to TRBJ1-1, with 11 bases lining up with TRBD1. Germline V gene lookup returns CDR1 LNHDA and CDR2 SQIVND (reference sequence). This CDR3 is built from 15 residues. Trimming took 7 bases from V and 9 from J; bases not matched to a gene: 13. The CDR3 region is CASTQGGTGGVKAFF. CDR3 DNA: TGTGCCAGTACCCAAGGGGGGACAGGGGGTGTTAAAGCTTTCTTT. Full variable domain (missing parts from reference TRBV19 and TRBJ1-1): DGGITQSPKYLFRKEGQNVTLSCEQNLNHDAMYWYRQDPGQGLRLIYYSQIVNDFQKGDIAEGYSVSREKKESFPLTVTSAQKNPTAFYLCASTQGGTGGVKAFFGQGTRLTVV.

The chain combines TRBV20-1 with TRBJ2-5; D is uncertain. Deletions cut 5 bases from V and 5 bases from J, with 6 bases between. Per the germline V gene, CDR1 is DFQATT and CDR2 is SNEGSKA (reference sequence). The CDR3 spans 10 residues. The CDR3: CSASGETQYF. The CDR3 nucleotides are TGCAGTGCTTCGGGTGAGACCCAGTACTTC.

Here the CDR3 reads CASTPGGAPEKLFF. Here the CDR3 DNA reads TGTGCCAGCACCCCGGGGGGGGCACCTGAAAAACTGTTTTTT. This chain uses TRBV27 with TRBJ1-4; perhaps TRBD1 as D (6 bases). The length of the CDR3 is 14 residues. CDR1 and CDR2 (germline): MNHEY, SMNVEV (reference sequence). Trimming left V 7 bases short and J 7 bases short, with 16 bases between.

This chain links TRBV5-1 with TRBJ2-2; D is possibly TRBD1 (6 bases). V lost 2 bases to trimming and J lost 1 base, with 6 bases between them. The length of the CDR3 is 14 residues. In germline, CDR1 is SGHRS, CDR2 YFSETQ. CDR3 DNA sequence: TGCGCCAGCAGCTTACAGGGGAACACCGGGGAGCTGTTTTTT. Amino acids: CASSLQGNTGELFF.

Here the CDR3 DNA reads TGTGCCAGCAGTTTATCCATAACTTTTGAAGCTTTCTTT. This gives the protein CASSLSITFEAFF. This chain uses TRBV28 with TRBJ1-1, with unresolved D. Germline V CDR1 and CDR2: MDHEN, SYDVKM. V was cut by 1 base and J by 7 bases, with 10 bases left in between. The CDR3 has 13 amino acids.

This clone was recorded once. The chain has TRBV5-1 and TRBJ2-7, with a weak D call TRBD1 (6 bases). The CDR3 has 15 residues. Germline-derived CDR1 and CDR2 are SGHRS and YFSETQ. V lost 4 bases and J lost 0, with 14 bases in between. CDR3 coding DNA: TGCGCCAGCAGCATTAACAGGGCGAGCTCCTACGAGCAGTACTTC. This codes for CASSINRASSYEQYF. Full variable domain (outside the CDR3, taken from reference TRBV5-1 and TRBJ2-7): KAGVTQTPRYLIKTRGQQVTLSCSPISGHRSVSWYQQTPGQGLQFLFEYFSETQRNKGNFPGRFSGRQFSNSRSEMNVSTLELGDSALYLCASSINRASSYEQYFGPGTRLTVT.

On this clone: This same CDR3 is encoded by further DNA sequences in the sample. This sequence joins TRBV27 and TRBJ2-7; D ambiguous. Germline V gene data show CDR1 as MNHEY and CDR2 as SMNVEV (reference sequence). V was trimmed by 4 bases and J by 0 bases, leaving 4 bases between them. The length of the CDR3 is 12 residues. The DNA for the CDR3 is TGTGCCAGCAGTTCCAGCTCCTACGAGCAGTACTTC. This encodes CASSSSSYEQYF.

J is TRBJ2-7 and V is TRBV11-2; TRBD1 is a possible D gene (5 bases). V gave up 5 bases and J gave up 2 bases, with 7 bases separating them. Germline V CDR1 and CDR2: SGHAT, FQNNGV. The CDR3 totals 12 residues. CDR3 residues: CASSPQAYEQYF. The CDR3 DNA is TGTGCCAGCAGCCCACAGGCCTACGAGCAGTACTTC.

This chain connects TRBV16 to TRBJ2-3, with D unclear. Germline CDR1 KGHSY, CDR2 FQNENV. The germline V and J ends were trimmed by 4 bases and 4 bases, with 9 bases remaining between them. The CDR3 is made up of 13 amino acids. The CDR3 sequence is CASSLSIPDTQYF. The CDR3 DNA is TGTGCCAGCAGCCTATCCATTCCAGATACGCAGTATTTT.

This clone has a handful of counts. The rearrangement uses TRBV7-9 and TRBJ2-1; the D gene is possibly TRBD2 (7 bases). Germline values: CDR1 SEHNR, CDR2 FQNEAQ (reference sequence). The CDR3 runs to 15 residues. Trimming cost V 4 bases and J 8 bases, with 18 bases left between them. The CDR3 DNA is TGTGCCAGCAGCTCGCAACGGGGGGCCCGCTATGAGCAGTTCTTC. Amino acid sequence: CASSSQRGARYEQFF.

As for this clone: The junction departs from germline at one end; a sequencing error may be responsible. The chain carries TRBV6-5 and TRBJ1-1; D remains unclear. Germline V gene lookup returns CDR1 MNHEY and CDR2 SVGAGI. The CDR3 sequence is 13 residues long. CDR3 nucleotide sequence: TGTGCCAGCAGTAACTCCGGGAACACTGAAGCTTTCTTT. Protein: CASSNSGNTEAFF.